Shown below are 22 T cell receptor beta chains from a single sample sequenced in a study of multiple sclerosis patients with progressive multifocal leukoencephalopathy. The data were produced by immunoSEQ multiplex PCR, yet TCRdb's version contains in-frame clones alone and is incomplete. The sample yields more than 30,000 clones, around 90% seen once. Specified time point: time of PML onset. The starting material was PBMCs, obtained from a patient treated with natalizumab. All receptors derive from a woman aged 40 to 49 with progressive multifocal leukoencephalopathy.

This clone was found once. The chain joins TRBV11-2 to TRBJ1-2; TRBD1 matches at 8 bases. The J segment lost 5 bases and the V segment lost 5 bases, leaving 4 bases of the junction unmatched. The CDR3 is 13 amino acids. From germline, CDR1 is SGHAT and CDR2 FQNNGV. CDR3 DNA: TGTGCCAGCAGCGCAGGGGGCCATTATGGCTACACCTTC. As protein: CASSAGGHYGYTF.

The genes are TRBV4-3 and TRBJ1-6; D not resolved. Trimming took off 6 bases at V and 8 bases at J, with 14 bases between the two ends. This CDR3 spans 14 amino acids. Per the germline V gene, CDR1 is LGHNA and CDR2 is YSLEER. The CDR3 DNA sequence: TGCGCCAGCAGTAAGAACTCAGTTCATTCACCCCTCCACTTT. Residues: CASSKNSVHSPLHF.

This clone was counted a single time. The chain is built from TRBV27 and TRBJ2-5, with D possibly called TRBD1 or TRBD2 (5 bases each). CDR1 and CDR2 (germline): MNHEY, SMNVEV (reference sequence). V dropped 3 bases and J dropped 0 bases, with 26 bases sitting between them. The CDR3 consists of 20 residues. The CDR3 DNA is TGTGCCAGCAGTTTCCCTGGTTGTGGGGGACGACTAAAGTACCAAGAGACCCAGTACTTC. Its protein product is CASSFPGCGGRLKYQETQYF.

Comment on this clone: Its ends do not fully match the called genes, so a read error is possible. This chain connects TRBV4-1 to TRBJ1-2; tentative D call: TRBD1 (6 bases). Germline lookup yields CDR1 MGHRA and CDR2 YSYEKL. This CDR3 region has 13 residues. CDR3: CASSQVIWGQTGF. The CDR3, as DNA: TGCGCCAGCAGCCAAGTTATATGGGGGCAGACAGGCTTC.

CDR3 sequence (DNA): TGTGCCAGCACTCGACTAGCGGGGGGTATGGAAGCCTACGAGCAGTACTTC. It encodes CASTRLAGGMEAYEQYF. The chain links TRBV2 to TRBJ2-7; 13 bases match TRBD2. CDR3 length equals 17 residues. Germline-derived CDR1 and CDR2 are SNHLY and FYNNEI. The trim removed 7 bases at V and 2 bases at J, leaving 11 bases unmatched.

This clone is a singleton in its sample. The rearrangement links TRBV10-3 to TRBJ2-7; a weak D match, TRBD1 (6 bases). The CDR3 is 14 amino acids. V was cut by 3 bases and J by 3 bases, with 12 bases left in between. Germline lookup yields CDR1 ENHRY and CDR2 SYGVKD. The CDR3 region is CAISDRGQNYEQYF. The CDR3 DNA follows: TGTGCCATCAGTGACCGGGGACAAAACTACGAGCAGTACTTC.

The chain recombines TRBV11-2 with TRBJ1-2; D is undetermined. V dropped 0 bases and J dropped 4 bases, with 12 bases sitting between them. Germline V gives CDR1 SGHAT, CDR2 FQNNGV. The CDR3 sequence is 15 residues long. CDR3 nucleotides: TGTGCCAGCAGCTTAGAAAAGGCGGGTTTCTATGGCTACACCTTC. Residues: CASSLEKAGFYGYTF.

The rearrangement links TRBV11-3 to TRBJ2-3; D is undetermined. The CDR3 extends over 13 amino acids. Looked up from germline, CDR1 is SGHNT and CDR2 is YENEEA. The V gene lost 6 bases and the J gene lost 2 bases, with 9 bases spanning the gap. CDR3 amino acids: CASSLGNTDTQYF. CDR3 bases: TGTGCCAGCAGTCTCGGCAACACAGATACGCAGTATTTT.

This chain joins TRBV5-5 and TRBJ1-2; D is unclear. The CDR3 runs to 14 residues. Trimming stripped 2 bases from V and 0 bases from J, with 8 bases between. Germline V CDR1 and CDR2: SGHKS, YYEKEE (reference sequence). CDR3 DNA sequence: TGTGCCAGCAGCTTTGCCGATGCTAACTATGGCTACACCTTC. Protein: CASSFADANYGYTF.

The chain uses TRBV4-2 and TRBJ2-1; 14 bases map to TRBD2. V dropped 3 bases and J dropped 0; count of bases not matched to a gene: 7. Germline V gene lookup returns CDR1 LGHNA and CDR2 YNFKEQ. CDR3 size: 19 residues. The CDR3 loop is CASSQGLAGAWSSYNEQFF. In nucleotides, the CDR3 is TGTGCCAGCAGCCAGGGACTAGCGGGGGCCTGGAGCTCCTACAATGAGCAGTTCTTC.

The chain recombines TRBV7-9 with TRBJ2-6; D may match TRBD1 or TRBD2 (6 bases each). The CDR3 has 18 amino acids. V lost 2 bases and J lost 0, with 14 bases in between. CDR1 is SEHNR and CDR2 is FQNEAQ in the germline V gene (reference sequence). This CDR3 reads CASSLLGGPRSGANVLTF. CDR3 nucleotide sequence: TGTGCCAGCAGCTTATTAGGGGGGCCCCGCTCTGGGGCCAACGTCCTGACTTTC.

This clone appeared a few times. V and J are TRBV6-5 and TRBJ1-6; 7 positions agree with TRBD1. Trimming removed 6 bases from V and 4 bases from J; junction bases left unmatched: 6. CDR1 is MNHEY and CDR2 is SVGAGI in the germline V gene. CDR3 length: 15 residues. The CDR3 reads CASSPGQPYNSPLHF. The CDR3 coding sequence is TGTGCCAGCAGCCCGGGACAGCCATATAATTCACCCCTCCACTTT.

The chain employs TRBV4-3 and TRBJ1-2; 9 nucleotides agree with TRBD1. Trimming at V came to 0 bases and at J to 1 base, leaving 3 bases not matched to a gene. This CDR3 has 16 residues. In germline, CDR1 is LGHNA, CDR2 YSLEER. The CDR3 DNA sequence: TGCGCCAGCAGCCAAGATTGGGGACAGGGTAACTATGGCTACACCTTC. Translation gives CASSQDWGQGNYGYTF.

This chain links TRBV30 with TRBJ1-2, with D perhaps TRBD1 (5 bases). Germline V lookup: CDR1 GTSNPN, CDR2 SVGIG (reference sequence). This CDR3 spans 12 amino acids. V lost 8 bases to trimming and J lost 3 bases, with 13 bases between them. In DNA form, the CDR3 reads TGTGCCGGACGGGAAGGGGACTATGGCTACACCTTC. Translating gives CAGREGDYGYTF.

The chain recombines TRBV11-2 with TRBJ1-5; no clear D. Germline CDR1 reads SGHAT; CDR2 reads FQNNGV. CDR3 length equals 15 residues. With 0 bases removed from V and 9 bases from J, the gap between germline ends came to 15 bases. The CDR3 region has the DNA TGTGCCAGCAGCTTAGAGAGTGGGCCGGGGAGGCCCCAGCATTTT. Its protein is CASSLESGPGRPQHF.

This rearrangement joins TRBV5-1 to TRBJ2-2, with D unresolved. CDR1 is SGHRS and CDR2 is YFSETQ in the germline V gene. The CDR3 is 14 amino acids. Deletions cut 0 bases from V and 3 bases from J, with 6 bases between. The CDR3 region has the DNA TGCGCCAGCAGCTTGGTACAGTACACCGGGGAGCTGTTTTTT. This encodes CASSLVQYTGELFF.

The chain uses TRBV6-1 and TRBJ1-3; D is undetermined. The CDR3 runs 16 residues. Germline CDR1 MNHNS, CDR2 SASEGT. V was clipped by 2 bases and J by 2 bases, with 13 bases between them. The CDR3, as DNA: TGTGCCAGCAGTGAATGGACCTCTTGGGCTGGAAACACCATATATTTT. Protein: CASSEWTSWAGNTIYF.

This clone was seen a few times. The genes are TRBV7-9 and TRBJ1-3; the D gene is possibly TRBD1 (5 bases). The length of the CDR3 is 14 residues. Trimming removed 4 bases from V and 4 bases from J, with 11 bases in between. Germline V gene lookup returns CDR1 SEHNR and CDR2 FQNEAQ (reference sequence). The CDR3: CASSSGASGNTIYF. Here the CDR3 DNA reads TGTGCCAGCAGCTCCGGGGCGTCGGGAAACACCATATATTTT.

The rearrangement links TRBV6-5 to TRBJ2-5, with D perhaps TRBD1 (6 bases). The J call could be wrong; TRBJ2-7 is a better fit for the DNA end. The V gene's germline CDR1 is MNHEY and CDR2 SVGAGI. The CDR3 has 14 amino acids. The CDR3 DNA reads as TGTGCCAGCAGTTACGAACAGGGCCACTACGAGCAGTACTTC. It specifies CASSYEQGHYEQYF.

This rearrangement joins TRBV29-1 to TRBJ1-5, with D possibly being TRBD1 (5 bases). V lost 2 bases, J lost 5 bases, and 10 bases lay in between. The CDR3 contains 13 residues. Germline V gene data show CDR1 as SQVTM and CDR2 as ANQGSEA. This CDR3 is CSVEMGPHQPQHF. The CDR3 DNA reads as TGCAGCGTTGAAATGGGGCCCCATCAGCCCCAGCATTTT.

This clone was observed a few times. The rearrangement uses TRBV19 and TRBJ1-2; TRBD1 matches at 8 bases. This CDR3 has 13 residues. Germline CDR1 and CDR2: LNHDA and SQIVND (reference sequence). V shed 9 bases and J 4 bases; nucleotides not matched to a gene: 7. The CDR3 here is CARQGAWSYGYTF. Written as DNA, the CDR3 is TGTGCCAGGCAGGGGGCATGGAGCTATGGCTACACCTTC.

This clone was counted once. This CDR3 is also generated by other DNA sequences in the sample. The chain combines TRBV7-6 with TRBJ2-7; 9 bases map to TRBD2. Germline V gene sequence: CDR1 SGHVS, CDR2 FNYEAQ. This CDR3 contains 16 residues. The ends lost 4 bases at V and 2 bases at J; junction bases unmatched: 9. Here the CDR3 DNA reads TGTGCCAGCAGCTCGGGGCTAGCGGGGTCAGCCTACGAGCAGTACTTC. Protein product: CASSSGLAGSAYEQYF.